The 10 T cell receptor beta chains presented below share a single source sample, sequenced in a study of T cells in Graves' hyperthyroidism and ophthalmopathy. Amplified regions were TCR beta CDR3 sequences from RNA transcripts. Carried out on the TCR CDR3, a first-round RT-PCR used the HTBI primer set. MiXCR was run by TCRdb on the multiplex PCR reads, yielding one entry per CDR3 protein. The sample lists approximately 570,000 distinct CDR3 sequences; approximately 20% were seen once. The sample was blood. The receptors here all came from a man aged 35 to 55 with Graves' ophthalmopathy.

This clonotype was seen a few times. This chain connects TRBV20-1 to TRBJ2-5, with D perhaps assigned TRBD1 or TRBD2 (5 bases each). V lost 0 bases, J lost 7 bases, and 15 bases lay in between. The CDR3 has 14 residues. Germline values: CDR1 DFQATT, CDR2 SNEGSKA (reference sequence). In DNA form, the CDR3 reads TGCAGTGCTAGAGAGGGGCCAAGCGGAGGGACCCAGTACTTC. Protein: CSAREGPSGGTQYF.

V gene TRBV20-1 combines with J gene TRBJ2-1; 11 bases line up with TRBD2. The CDR3 loop spans 16 amino acids. Germline CDR1 is DFQATT and CDR2 is SNEGSKA (reference sequence). V lost 3 bases to trimming and J lost 8 bases; unmatched junction nucleotides: 12. CDR3 in amino acids: CSASPLTSGRGHEQFF. The CDR3 DNA sequence: TGCAGTGCTAGCCCCCTTACTAGCGGGAGAGGGCATGAGCAGTTCTTC.

This clonotype showed up just a few times. This rearrangement joins TRBV7-8 to TRBJ2-7; TRBD2 matches at 7 bases. J gave up 7 bases and V 1 base, and 13 bases lay outside the gene matches. The CDR3 is made up of 16 amino acids. Germline V lookup: CDR1 SGHVS, CDR2 FQNEAQ. DNA of the CDR3: TGTGCCAGCAGCTTAGTGGCTAGCGGCACATTCAGGGAGCAGTACTTC. Protein: CASSLVASGTFREQYF.

In its sample, this clonotype was seen a few times. The genes are TRBV2 and TRBJ2-3, with D possibly matching TRBD1 (6 bases). Trimming left V 3 bases short and J 4 bases short, with 11 bases between. CDR1 and CDR2 (germline): SNHLY, FYNNEI. The CDR3 totals 14 residues. In DNA, the CDR3 is TGTGCCAGCAGTGAGGCCAGGGGTTCAGATACGCAGTATTTT. Amino acid sequence: CASSEARGSDTQYF. Together with reference TRBV2 and TRBJ2-3, the CDR3 gives the full variable domain: EPEVTQTPSHQVTQMGQEVILRCVPISNHLYFYWYRQILGQKVEFLVSFYNNEISEKSEIFDDQFSVERPDGSNFTLKIRSTKLEDSAMYFCASSEARGSDTQYFGPGTRLTVL.

This clonotype was recorded many times. This chain links TRBV11-2 with TRBJ2-3, with 11 bases aligning to TRBD2. Germline V gene lookup returns CDR1 SGHAT and CDR2 FQNNGV. This CDR3 is 14 amino acids long. Trimming removed 5 bases from V and 4 bases from J; junction bases left unmatched: 2. The DNA of the CDR3 is TGTGCCAGCAGCAGTAGCGGGAGGGCAGATACGCAGTATTTT. Amino acids: CASSSSGRADTQYF. The whole variable domain, remainder taken from reference TRBV11-2 and TRBJ2-3, is EAGVAQSPRYKIIEKRQSVAFWCNPISGHATLYWYQQILGQGPKLLIQFQNNGVVDDSQLPKDRFSAERLKGVDSTLKIQPAKLEDSAVYLCASSSSGRADTQYFGPGTRLTVL.

This clonotype was seen a single time. This chain uses TRBV7-9 with TRBJ2-3, with 8 bases aligning to TRBD2. V was pared by 6 bases and J by 5 bases, with 13 bases of the junction left unmatched. This CDR3 spans 16 amino acids. Germline CDR1 and CDR2: SEHNR and FQNEAQ (reference sequence). This chain's CDR3 is CASRLVAGGVGDTQYF. The CDR3 coding sequence is TGTGCCAGCAGACTGGTGGCGGGGGGTGTAGGAGATACGCAGTATTTT.

There are many counts of this clonotype. The chain joins TRBV5-1 to TRBJ1-1, with 7 bases that match TRBD1. The CDR3 has 14 amino acids. V trimming: 4 bases; J trimming: 6 bases; junction bases outside the gene matches: 9. Germline CDR1 SGHRS, CDR2 YFSETQ. The CDR3 DNA follows: TGCGCCAGCAGCGTTACTACAGGGGTGGCTGAAGCTTTCTTT. Translating gives CASSVTTGVAEAFF.

This clonotype was seen more than once but under ten times. The gene calls are TRBV28 and TRBJ2-5, with D possibly matching TRBD1 (5 bases). The CDR3 is made up of 15 amino acids. Germline values: CDR1 MDHEN, CDR2 SYDVKM. Trimming shortened V by 5 bases and J by 6 bases, and 19 bases separated the two germline ends. CDR3 protein: CASSVRAAGYQTQYF. In DNA, the CDR3 is TGTGCCAGCAGTGTAAGGGCGGCAGGGTACCAGACCCAGTACTTC.

This chain links TRBV28 with TRBJ2-6; 9 bases agree with TRBD1. The CDR3 sequence is 19 residues long. Unmatched junction bases numbered 11, after V lost 5 bases and J lost 0 bases. CDR1 and CDR2 from the germline V gene are MDHEN and SYDVKM. DNA of the CDR3: TGTGCCAGCAGTAGCAACCCGGGACAGGGTCGCTCTGGGGCCAACGTCCTGACTTTC. This translates into CASSSNPGQGRSGANVLTF.

The table lists this clonotype with a few counts. This chain uses TRBV2 with TRBJ2-1; perhaps TRBD2 as D (5 bases). This CDR3 has 13 amino acids. From germline, CDR1 is SNHLY and CDR2 FYNNEI. V lost 6 bases to trimming and J lost 12 bases, with 18 bases between them. Here the CDR3 reads CASRGEAVSAQFF. The CDR3 DNA follows: TGTGCCAGCAGAGGTGAAGCGGTCTCCGCGCAGTTCTTC.